This TCR beta chain was documented in a study of siplizumab effects on memory and regulatory T cells. About this clone: Its antigen is not identified.

The CDR3 runs to 13 residues. Trimming took 6 bases from V and 8 from J, leaving 16 bases between them. Germline CDR1 reads MNHNY; CDR2 reads SVGAGI (reference sequence). The assay covered some 100,000 TCR templates per sample. Some clones are missing from TCRdb's copy, which holds only in-frame ones; the method was immunoSEQ multiplex PCR. The repertoire has over 100,000 clones, around 92% of them found once; the top ten carry about 0.78%. The study's findings and limits: Siplizumab significantly reduced alloreactive sequences traceable to unstimulated CD4+ memory cells. Naive T cell populations appeared to exhibit greater diversity than memory cells and appeared to be major alloresponse contributors.

Sequenced: Tregs sorted from blood. This TCR came from a human donor in good health. The chain carries TRBV6-6 and TRBJ1-2, with D perhaps matching TRBD1 (5 bases). CDR3 DNA: TGTGCCAGCAGGGGGATAGGGGCCGGCGGCTACACCTTC. It encodes CASRGIGAGGYTF.